This TCR beta chain was sequenced in a study of Tregs in tolerant kidney transplant recipients. Study-wide results and caveats: Validation in larger populations is needed because few patients were studied.

Remarks on this clone: Its antigen is unknown. The sequence runs out 3 residues before the end of the CDR3; the remainder is reconstructed from the germline J gene.

The germline gives CDR1 LNHNV, CDR2 YYDKDF (reference sequence). The CDR3 loop spans 17 amino acids. Unmatched junction bases numbered 12, after V lost 0 bases and J lost 9 bases. The nonmyeloablative bone marrow transplants came from related graft donors, with transient mixed chimerism. Thawed PBMCs were FACS-sorted into unstimulated CD4+CD25+CD127- regulatory T cells, CD4+CD25- non-regulatory cells, CD4 and CD8 cells. The table came from immunoSEQ multiplex PCR; TCRdb's copy has only in-frame clones and leaves some out. The sample includes 6,200 or so clones. The TCR sequence derives from a human patient who received a combined kidney and bone marrow transplant. The graft donor may have given rise to some T cells. This chain connects TRBV15 to TRBJ2-1, with 9 bases aligning to TRBD2. Sequenced material: CD4+ T cells from blood (PBMCs), taken 6 months after the transplant. This CDR3 is CATSRDLSGSRDSEQFF. The sequenced part of the CDR3 DNA is TGTGCCACCAGCAGAGACCTTAGCGGGAGTAGAGATAGTGAG.